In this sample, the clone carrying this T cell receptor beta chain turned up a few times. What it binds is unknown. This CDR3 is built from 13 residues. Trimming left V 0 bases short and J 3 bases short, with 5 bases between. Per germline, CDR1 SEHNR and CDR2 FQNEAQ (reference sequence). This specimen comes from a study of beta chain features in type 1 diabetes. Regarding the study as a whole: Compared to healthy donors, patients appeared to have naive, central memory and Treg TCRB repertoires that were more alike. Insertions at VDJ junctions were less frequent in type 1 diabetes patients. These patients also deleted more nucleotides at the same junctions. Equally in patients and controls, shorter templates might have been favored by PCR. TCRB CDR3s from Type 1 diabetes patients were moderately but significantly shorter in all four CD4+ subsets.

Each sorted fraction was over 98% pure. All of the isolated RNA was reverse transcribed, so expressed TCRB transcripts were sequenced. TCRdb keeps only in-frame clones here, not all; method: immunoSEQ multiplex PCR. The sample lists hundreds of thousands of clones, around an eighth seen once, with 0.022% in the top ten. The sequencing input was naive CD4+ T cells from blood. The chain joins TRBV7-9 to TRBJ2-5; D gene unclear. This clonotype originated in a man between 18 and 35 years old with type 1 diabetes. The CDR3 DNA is TGTGCCAGCAGCTTAGCGCAGAAAGAGACCCAGTACTTC. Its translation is CASSLAQKETQYF.